These 9 T cell receptor beta chains share one sample of origin, sequenced in a study of OX40 agonist ivuxolimab in advanced cancers. Repertoires were generated with immunoSEQ multiplex PCR, while TCRdb's copy carries only in-frame clones and drops some. The sample has some 90,000 clones; more than 75% are singletons. The sequencing used CD4+ or CD8+ T cells sorted from blood, collected in a trial of the OX40 agonist ivuxolimab. The receptors originated from an adult with an advanced solid tumor such as melanoma, head and neck, liver or kidney cancer.

This chain connects TRBV6-1 to TRBJ2-7; the D is unclear. Germline CDR1 reads MNHNS; CDR2 reads SASEGT. V shed 4 bases and J shed 9 bases, with 10 bases lying between them. The CDR3 loop spans 11 amino acids. In DNA, the CDR3 is TGTGCCAGCAGTGGAGAATTTTGGCAGTACTTC. Amino acids: CASSGEFWQYF.

The V call is TRBV11-3, the J call TRBJ2-1; 14 nucleotides agree with TRBD2. In germline, CDR1 is SGHNT, CDR2 YENEEA. V dropped 5 bases and J dropped 10; count of bases not matched to a gene: 4. The CDR3 loop spans 14 amino acids. CDR3 sequence reads: CASSLGLAGVEQFF. Written as DNA, the CDR3 is TGTGCCAGCAGCCTGGGACTAGCGGGAGTCGAGCAGTTCTTC.

The table lists this clone with a few counts. The chain is built from TRBV11-2 and TRBJ1-5; D might be TRBD1 (6 bases). The V and J ends lost 5 bases and 3 bases respectively, with 8 bases between them. Germline CDR1 reads SGHAT; CDR2 reads FQNNGV. The CDR3 extends over 13 amino acids. In nucleotides, the CDR3 is TGTGCCAGCAGCGGGGGGCCCAATCAGCCCCAGCATTTT. The encoded protein is CASSGGPNQPQHF.

In its sample, this clone was seen once. This sequence joins TRBV2 and TRBJ2-2; D is unresolved. V was shortened by 6 bases and J by 2 bases, with 7 bases between the two germline ends. Germline loops: CDR1 SNHLY, CDR2 FYNNEI. The CDR3 totals 13 residues. The CDR3, as DNA: TGTGCCAGCAGCCCAGGCAACACCGGGGAGCTGTTTTTT. Its translation is CASSPGNTGELFF.

The chain links TRBV11-2 to TRBJ2-5, with 13 bases lining up with TRBD2. The germline CDR1 and CDR2 sequences are SGHAT and FQNNGV. The V segment lost 4 bases and the J segment 5 bases; nucleotides outside the gene matches: 10. This CDR3 has 17 residues. The CDR3, as DNA: TGTGCCAGCAGCTCGCCCCGGGGACTAGCGGGACGGGAGACCCAGTACTTC. Protein: CASSSPRGLAGRETQYF.

The rearrangement joins TRBV27 to TRBJ1-2; D possibly corresponds to TRBD1 (6 bases). The CDR3 is 13 amino acids. CDR1 is MNHEY and CDR2 is SMNVEV in the germline V gene (reference sequence). V was cut by 2 bases and J by 4 bases, with 8 bases left in between. In nucleotides, the CDR3 is TGTGCCAGCAGTTTAACAGGGCTCTATGGCTACACCTTC. Protein product: CASSLTGLYGYTF.

The chain links TRBV2 to TRBJ1-2, with D possibly matching TRBD1 (5 bases). With 1 base removed from V and 14 bases from J, the gap between germline ends came to 17 bases. The CDR3 is made up of 13 amino acids. CDR1 is SNHLY, CDR2 FYNNEI, per germline. The CDR3 region has the DNA TGTGCCAGCAGTGAAGAGGCAGGGTCTCTTCTTACCTTC. As protein: CASSEEAGSLLTF.

This clone was seen only a few times. The rearrangement links TRBV19 to TRBJ1-5, with D possibly matching TRBD1 (5 bases). Germline V gene lookup returns CDR1 LNHDA and CDR2 SQIVND (reference sequence). This CDR3 contains 15 residues. V shed 3 bases and J shed 4 bases, with 13 bases lying between them. The CDR3 nucleotides read TGTGCCAGTAGTATCTTCCTTGGGGGTAATCAGCCCCAGCATTTT. It yields the protein CASSIFLGGNQPQHF.

V usage is TRBV5-1 and J usage is TRBJ2-2; 7 bases line up with TRBD2. Germline V gene lookup returns CDR1 SGHRS and CDR2 YFSETQ. V lost 1 base, J lost 4 bases, and 10 bases stayed unmatched. The CDR3 is 17 amino acids. The CDR3 is CASSLYPPGGSTGELFF. The CDR3 DNA is TGCGCCAGCAGCTTGTATCCCCCGGGAGGCTCCACCGGGGAGCTGTTTTTT. Full variable domain (outside the CDR3, taken from reference TRBV5-1 and TRBJ2-2): KAGVTQTPRYLIKTRGQQVTLSCSPISGHRSVSWYQQTPGQGLQFLFEYFSETQRNKGNFPGRFSGRQFSNSRSEMNVSTLELGDSALYLCASSLYPPGGSTGELFFGEGSRLTVL.